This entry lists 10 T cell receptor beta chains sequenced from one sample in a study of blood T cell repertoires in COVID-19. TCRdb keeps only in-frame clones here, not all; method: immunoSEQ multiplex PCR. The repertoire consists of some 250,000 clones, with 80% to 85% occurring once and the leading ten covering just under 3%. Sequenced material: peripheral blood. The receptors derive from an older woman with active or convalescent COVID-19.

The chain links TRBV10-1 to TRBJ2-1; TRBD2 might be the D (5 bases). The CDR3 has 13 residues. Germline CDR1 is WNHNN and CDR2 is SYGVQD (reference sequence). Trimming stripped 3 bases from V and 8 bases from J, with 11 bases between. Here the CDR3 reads CASSETLGDEQFF. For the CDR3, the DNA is TGCGCCAGCAGTGAAACCCTGGGAGATGAGCAGTTCTTC.

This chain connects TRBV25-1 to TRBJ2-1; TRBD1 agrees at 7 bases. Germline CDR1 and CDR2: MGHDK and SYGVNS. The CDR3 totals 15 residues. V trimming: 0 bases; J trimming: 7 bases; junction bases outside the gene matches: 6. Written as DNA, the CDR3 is TGTGCCAGCAGTGAATATGCAGGGACAGTGAATGAGCAGTTCTTC. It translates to CASSEYAGTVNEQFF.

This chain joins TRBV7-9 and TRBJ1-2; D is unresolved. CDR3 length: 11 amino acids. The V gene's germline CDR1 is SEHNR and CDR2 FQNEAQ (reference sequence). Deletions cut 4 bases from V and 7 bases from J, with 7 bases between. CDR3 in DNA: TGTGCCAGCAGCTCCGGGTCTGGCTACACCTTC. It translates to CASSSGSGYTF.

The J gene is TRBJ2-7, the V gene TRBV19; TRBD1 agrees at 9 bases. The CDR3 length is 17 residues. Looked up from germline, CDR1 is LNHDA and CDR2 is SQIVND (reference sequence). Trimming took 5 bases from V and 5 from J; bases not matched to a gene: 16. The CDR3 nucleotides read TGTGCCAGTAGTGCCCGCCATCCACAAAGACAGGGGGACGAGCAGTACTTC. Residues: CASSARHPQRQGDEQYF.

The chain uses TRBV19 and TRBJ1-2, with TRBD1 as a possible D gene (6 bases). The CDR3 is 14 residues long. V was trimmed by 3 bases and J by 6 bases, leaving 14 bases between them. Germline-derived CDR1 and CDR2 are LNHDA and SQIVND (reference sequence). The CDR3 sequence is CASSISQGLDGYTF. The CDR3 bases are TGTGCCAGTAGTATCTCACAGGGTCTCGATGGCTACACCTTC.

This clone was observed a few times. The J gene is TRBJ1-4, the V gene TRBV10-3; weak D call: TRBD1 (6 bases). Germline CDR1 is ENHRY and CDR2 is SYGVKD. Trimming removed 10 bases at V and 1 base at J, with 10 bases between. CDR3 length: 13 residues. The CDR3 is CATLDRTNEKLFF. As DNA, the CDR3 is TGTGCCACGTTGGACAGAACTAATGAAAAACTGTTTTTT.

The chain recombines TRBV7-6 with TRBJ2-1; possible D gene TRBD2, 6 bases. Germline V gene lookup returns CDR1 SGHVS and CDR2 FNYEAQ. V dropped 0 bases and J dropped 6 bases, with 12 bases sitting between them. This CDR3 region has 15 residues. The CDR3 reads CASSLAGGLRNEQFF. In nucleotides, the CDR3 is TGTGCCAGCAGCTTAGCTGGGGGACTCCGCAATGAGCAGTTCTTC.

CDR3 coding DNA: TGTGCCAGCCAGATTGGGACAGGGGTAGGGGAGCAGTACTTC. It translates to CASQIGTGVGEQYF. The rearrangement links TRBV25-1 to TRBJ2-7; 10 nucleotides match TRBD1. Looked up from germline, CDR1 is MGHDK and CDR2 is SYGVNS. V lost 8 bases, J lost 7 bases, and 11 bases stayed unmatched. The CDR3 consists of 14 residues.

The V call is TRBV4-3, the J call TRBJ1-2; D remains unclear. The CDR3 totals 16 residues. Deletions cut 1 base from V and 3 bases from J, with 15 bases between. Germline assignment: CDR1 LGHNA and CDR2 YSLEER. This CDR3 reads CASSQVLGRGDYGYTF. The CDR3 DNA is TGCGCCAGCAGCCAAGTATTAGGTCGGGGAGACTATGGCTACACCTTC.

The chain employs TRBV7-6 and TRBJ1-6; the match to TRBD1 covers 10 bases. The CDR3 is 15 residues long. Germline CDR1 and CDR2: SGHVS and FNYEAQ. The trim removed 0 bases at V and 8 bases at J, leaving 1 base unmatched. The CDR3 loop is CASSLAGTGDSPLHF. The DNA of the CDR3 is TGTGCCAGCAGCTTAGCCGGGACAGGGGATTCACCCCTCCACTTT. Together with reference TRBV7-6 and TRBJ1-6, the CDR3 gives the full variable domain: GAGVSQSPRYKVTKRGQDVALRCDPISGHVSLYWYRQALGQGPEFLTYFNYEAQQDKSGLPNDRFSAERPEGSISTLTIQRTEQRDSAMYRCASSLAGTGDSPLHFGNGTRLTVT.